These T cell receptor beta chains were read from a single sample in a study of tissue T cells after allogeneic stem cell transplantation. Sequencing was performed with immunoSEQ multiplex PCR; in TCRdb, only in-frame clones are kept and a portion is missing. The table has over 300 clones, nearly 75% seen once; the top ten hold 24%. The material was skin, obtained at autopsy. These receptor sequences come from a female patient aged 40-69 years with steroid-refractory graft-versus-host disease after an allogeneic stem cell transplant. The graft donor may have given rise to some T cells. CDR3s include the opening cysteine and the closing phenylalanine or tryptophan. D genes are given only for firm matches. Some rows have no size entry. The others give once, few or many, or a class for an expanded clone.

V gene	D gene	clone size	J gene	CDR3 DNA	CDR3 protein
TRBV19	-	-	TRBJ1-5	TGTGCCAGTAGTATAGTTGGCAGATATAGCAATCAGCCCCAGCATTTT	CASSIVGRYSNQPQHF
TRBV7-9	-	-	TRBJ2-5	TGTGCCAGCAGCTTTTGGGCTGTTCTGGGGGCGCCCCAAGAGACCCAGTACTTC	CASSFWAVLGAPQETQYF
TRBV3-1/TRBV3-2	TRBD2	-	TRBJ2-3	TGTGCCAGCAGCCACCCGGGGGCCCGGAGTAGCGGGAGGGCCACAGATACGCAGTATTTT	CASSHPGARSSGRATDTQYF
TRBV6-1	-	-	TRBJ1-4	TGTGCCAGCAGTGGACATCTGCGGACAGCCCGAGGGGAAAAACTGTTTTTT	CASSGHLRTARGEKLFF
TRBV27	-	-	TRBJ1-5	TGTGCCAGCAGTTTAGGTAGCAATCAGCCCCAGCATTTT	CASSLGSNQPQHF
TRBV28	-	few	TRBJ2-6	TGTGCCAGCAGGCGCGCAGGGGCCAACGTCCTGACTTTC	CASRRAGANVLTF
TRBV19	-	-	TRBJ1-4	TGTGCCAGTAGTACCGGGACATCCGAAAGTGAAAAACTGTTTTTT	CASSTGTSESEKLFF
TRBV21-1	-	-	TRBJ1-1	TGTGCCAGCAGACTAGTTGTAGCTACACAATTCCGCACTGAAACTTTCTTT	CASRLVVATQFRTETFF
TRBV6-4	-	-	TRBJ2-5	TGTGCCAGCAGTGCCCTAGCCTTCCAAGAGACCCAGTACTTC	CASSALAFQETQYF
TRBV20-1	-	-	TRBJ2-6	TGCAGTGCGAACGGACCCAACGTCCTGACTTTC	CSANGPNVLTF
TRBV7-9	TRBD2	-	TRBJ2-4	TGTGCCAGCAGCTTAATTGAACTAGCGGGAGATAGCATTCAGTACTTC	CASSLIELAGDSIQYF
TRBV5-6	TRBD1	-	TRBJ2-5	TGTGCCAGCAACCTTCAACAGGGGCGGGTGATAGAGACCCAGTACTTC	CASNLQQGRVIETQYF
TRBV19	-	-	TRBJ1-1	TGTGCCAGTAGTATGATGCTTAGACCCATGAACACTGAAGCTTTCTTT	CASSMMLRPMNTEAFF
TRBV27	TRBD1	few	TRBJ2-7	TGTGCCAGCAGTTCCCGGACAGGCCACGAGCAGTACTTC	CASSSRTGHEQYF
TRBV6-5	-	-	TRBJ2-5	TGTGCCAGCAGTTACTCGATGGAGACCCAGTACTTC	CASSYSMETQYF
TRBV3-1/TRBV3-2	-	once	TRBJ2-6	TGTGCCAGCAGCCAAGATGCAGCCATGGGGCTGGGGGCCAACGTCCTGACTTTC	CASSQDAAMGLGANVLTF
TRBV11-2	TRBD1	-	TRBJ1-3	TGTGCCAGCAGCTTGGGGACAGGGGCTGGAAACACCATATATTTT	CASSLGTGAGNTIYF
TRBV27	TRBD2	-	TRBJ2-1	TGTGCCAGCAGTTTTAGGCTAGCGGGACCTGCCTACAATGAGCAGTTCTTC	CASSFRLAGPAYNEQFF
TRBV29-1	-	-	TRBJ2-7	TGCAGCGTTCGTACAGGGGAGGGCGAGCAGTACTTC	CSVRTGEGEQYF
TRBV6-5	-	-	TRBJ2-3	TGTGCCAGCAGTTACTCGGGCCCAGATACGCAGTATTTT	CASSYSGPDTQYF
TRBV4-1	-	-	TRBJ2-3	TGCGCCAGCAGCCAGGTGGTAGCGTGGAAAGATACGCAGTATTTT	CASSQVVAWKDTQYF
TRBV7-9	-	few	TRBJ2-2	TGTGCCAGCAGCTTAGCCGGGGGGCAAAGGACCGGGGAGCTGTTTTTT	CASSLAGGQRTGELFF
TRBV11-2	TRBD1	-	TRBJ2-7	TGTGCCAGCAGCTTAGATAGGGGGCCCTACGAGCAGTACTTC	CASSLDRGPYEQYF
TRBV5-6	-	once	TRBJ1-3	TGTGCCAGCAGCTTGAGGGGCCTCACGGGAAACACCATATATTTT	CASSLRGLTGNTIYF
TRBV7-9	-	-	TRBJ1-6	TGTGCCAGCAGCCCCTTGGCGACTTCAAATTCACCCCTCCACTTT	CASSPLATSNSPLHF
TRBV2	-	few	TRBJ1-5	TGTGCCAGCAGTGAGTGGGGGACGGATTTCTATAGCAATCAGCCCCAGCATTTT	CASSEWGTDFYSNQPQHF
TRBV6-1	-	-	TRBJ1-5	TGTGCCAGCAGTGAATGGGAGTATAGCAATCAGCCCCAGCATTTT	CASSEWEYSNQPQHF
TRBV4-1	-	-	TRBJ2-7	TGCGCCAGCAGCCAAGTCCTAGGTCGGAGGGTCAGACCCTACGAGCAGTACTTC	CASSQVLGRRVRPYEQYF
TRBV11-3	-	few	TRBJ2-7	TGTGCCAGCAGCCACAGTTATTCCTACGAGCAGTACTTC	CASSHSYSYEQYF